The rows below give T cell receptor beta chains drawn from one sample of a study of CD4 T cells in relation to SARS-CoV-2 and coronaviruses. Only in-frame clones appear in the TCRdb table, and some are missing; sequencing was by immunoSEQ multiplex PCR. The data show tens of thousands of clones, with about 92% seen just once and 0.23% held by the top ten. Material for sequencing was naive CD4+ T cells from PBMCs. All receptors come from a human donor in good health. Both conserved end residues are trimmed from each CDR3.

TRBJ2-7 TRBV5-1 ASSLASAGGAYEQY
TRBJ2-5 TRBV5-1 ASRSTPREFQETQY
TRBJ1-2 TRBV28 ASRLQASWGYT
TRBJ2-7 TRBV6-2/TRBV6-3 ASSQFPSYEQY
TRBJ1-2 TRBV5-6 ASSFHLTGVNYGYT
TRBJ1-2 TRBV4-2 ASSQDEGRTNYGYT
TRBJ2-2 TRBV29-1 SVLGTTNTGELF
TRBJ1-4 TRBV2 ASSEAPGNEKLF
TRBJ1-2 TRBV3-1/TRBV3-2 ASSQTLPGGGIYGYT
TRBJ2-6 TRBV5-4 ASSLNGGAGANVLT
TRBJ2-7 TRBV5-1 ASSFQGRTYEQY
TRBJ2-3 TRBV27 ASSLSGGSTDTQY
TRBJ2-3 TRBV4-1 ASSQATSVSSTDTQY
TRBJ1-2 TRBV24-1 ATSDPTDVVYGYT
TRBJ1-2 TRBV19 ASSISLAGEDGYT
TRBJ2-1 TRBV5-1 ASSSTGTTYNEQF
TRBJ1-6 TRBV25-1 ASTSTGVVGSPLH
TRBJ2-1 TRBV30 AWSDGTATYNEQF
TRBJ2-1 TRBV21-1 ASSKVAGRPPGDEQF
TRBJ2-7 TRBV28 ASSEGQGSYEQY
TRBJ1-2 TRBV5-1 ASRKSWDNYGYT
TRBJ2-3 TRBV10-1 ASMGSSTDTQY